The following is a T cell receptor (beta chain) sequence with its context. This clonotype came up a few times. The target of this receptor is not known. No base-level quality is on record; no much larger clone is a single base apart. This sample was taken from a study of naive and memory T cell subsets (dated by TCRdb to 2017 to 2019). Regarding the research as a whole: The study applied an open-source, UMI-based TCR alpha and beta sequencing pipeline to sorted naive and memory peripheral blood T cell subsets. The results of the functional CMV T cell responses matched the IgG serology results in every case. RNA was DNase-treated and reverse transcribed with TCR constant-region primers, mostly using SuperScript III. What the research found in general, with its limitations: Single alpha or beta chain sequences, rather than paired alpha/beta receptors, were used to define clonotypes. The abundance of TCRs followed a power law with an exponent that differed between naive and memory subsets yet stayed consistent across the three individuals. Following error correction, more than 85% of naive TCR sequences occurred only once, which made naive abundance distributions much steeper than those of memory subsets. RNA-based TCR counts may be influenced by expression changes linked to T cell activation and differentiation. In both CD4 and CD8 cells, a rise in Gini index and a fall in Shannon and inverse Simpson diversity were observed from naive through CM, EM and EMRA. The repertoire findings for the naive and memory subsets could not be validated, as no ground truth was available.

Libraries were constructed by UMI-ligation and nested PCR. To cover both TRBC1 and TRBC2, the beta constant-region primer consisted of an equimolar mix of two oligonucleotides. A single-stranded oligonucleotide containing the SP2 primer and a 12-nucleotide UMI was joined to the 3' end of the cDNA by T4 RNA ligase 1. Four rounds of PCR, combining the SP2 primer with nested alpha and beta constant-region primers, were used to amplify the ligated cDNA. Incubation of the ligation reaction was carried out at 16 degrees C for roughly 18-24 hours. To avoid over-amplification, PCR2 was usually performed as a SYBR Green qPCR and halted once a predetermined threshold was reached. All purifications after the first were performed with Agencourt AMPure XP magnetic beads. Library amounts were measured by Qubit and library quality was assessed on a TapeStation, where the main peak was expected at around 650 bp. The pooled libraries were sequenced on an Illumina MiSeq using v2 2x251 paired-end kits, which usually yielded 1-2 million reads per sample. Each sample was pooled at 4 to 5 nM, and roughly 5-7.5% PhiX was included to help cluster recognition. In the authors' own workflow: Using tag matching that tolerated one base-pair mismatch, Decombinator assigned V and J genes to FASTQ reads that had been processed by Demultiplexor. Collapsinator used UMIs to correct both sequencing errors and frequency errors arising from PCR heterogeneity. CDR3Translator translated TCRs and extracted CDR3s from the conserved cysteine to the FGXG phenylalanine, flagging non-productive sequences. Gini, Shannon entropy and inverse Simpson indices were calculated on repertoires that had been subsampled to equal numbers of UMI-defined TCRs. Within the linear range, a power law was fitted by maximum likelihood to the distributions of clonotype abundance. On one naive CD8 sample, the pipeline and MIGEC gave similar UMI counts, unique TCR numbers and clonal distributions. The repertoires were searched for several thousand CMV-associated CDR3 sequences that had been compiled from VDJdb and a published dataset. TCRdb reworked the public reads: Q25 trimming with fastp, MiXCR clone assembly, productive beta chains retained. Rows with a matching CDR3 protein are joined into one entry that keeps the most common DNA and genes. The V and J calls here are based on TCRdb, not the publication. The table for this sample lists approximately 85,000 distinct CDR3 sequences; 7% to 7.5% of them were counted only once. The biggest ten clones account for 1.6% of the sample.

Per the germline V gene, SNHLY is the CDR1 and FYNNEI is the CDR2. From the cysteine up to the phenylalanine, the CDR3 has a length of 15 residues. CDR3 DNA only is kept here, 45 bases in frame from base 1. V is cut back by 7 bases and J by 0 bases, with 4 bases in the junction unmatched. From the second PCR step on, the TCR alpha and beta chain libraries were amplified in separate reactions. Donor CMV status was determined by IFNgamma production from CD4+ T cells after overnight stimulation of fresh PBMCs with CMV viral lysate. CD4 T cells were positively selected using Miltenyi beads, after which CD8 T cells were positively selected from the CD4-negative fraction. Cells stained for CD3, CD4, CD8, CD45RA, CD27 and a live/dead dye were sorted on a BD Aria II into four subsets by CD45RA and CD27. A few healthy volunteers provided blood, and each donor's sample was split into CD4 and CD8 T cells and then further divided into four differentiation subsets. Around 130 ml of peripheral blood was taken from each donor, and PBMC were separated by density-gradient centrifugation on Ficoll-Paque PLUS. Sorted cells were lysed in RLT buffer, after which RNA was extracted using a Qiagen RNeasy kit and stored at -80 degrees C.

The TCR originated in a human donor in good health. Specimen: central memory CD4+ T cells from blood. This specimen's cell subset or site label, per the study, means: central memory, CD45RA- CD27+. This chain is built from TRBV2 and TRBJ2-1, with 9 central nucleotides matching TRBD2. In nucleotide form, the sequence is TGTGCCAGCAACCTAGCGGGACCCTCCTACAATGAGCAGTTCTTC. It encodes CASNLAGPSYNEQFF.